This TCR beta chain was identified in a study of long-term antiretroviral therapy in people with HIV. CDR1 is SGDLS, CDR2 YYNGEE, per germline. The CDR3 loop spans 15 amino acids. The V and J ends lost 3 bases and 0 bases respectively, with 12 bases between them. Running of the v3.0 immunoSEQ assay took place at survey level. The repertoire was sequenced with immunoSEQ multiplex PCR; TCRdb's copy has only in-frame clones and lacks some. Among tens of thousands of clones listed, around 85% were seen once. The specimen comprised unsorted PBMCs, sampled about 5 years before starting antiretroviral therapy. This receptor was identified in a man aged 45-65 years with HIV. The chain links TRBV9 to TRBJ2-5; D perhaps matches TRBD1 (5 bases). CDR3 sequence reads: CASSATQGNQETQYF. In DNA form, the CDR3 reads TGTGCCAGCAGCGCCACTCAGGGCAACCAAGAGACCCAGTACTTC. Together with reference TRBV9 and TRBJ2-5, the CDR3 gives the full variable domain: DSGVTQTPKHLITATGQRVTLRCSPRSGDLSVYWYQQSLDQGLQFLIQYYNGEERAKGNILERFSAQQFPDLHSELNLSSLELGDSALYFCASSATQGNQETQYFGPGTRLLVL.